A selection of T cell receptor beta chains follows, all from one sample in a study of blood T cells in healthy people across ages. TCRdb processed the 5' RACE reads anew with MiXCR; each CDR3 protein has one entry. The repertoire holds 870,000 or so distinct CDR3 sequences, with under 35% as singletons. The sequenced sample consisted of blood. The source is a woman of 80 years or more in good health. Each CDR3 is given with its conserved first and last residue. Fields, in order: D gene, clone size, V gene, J gene, CDR3 protein, CDR3 DNA. The D gene is left open where the match is weak. Clone size appears in some rows only: once, few, many, or a class for an expanded clone.

>TRBD1|many|TRBV9|TRBJ2-4
CASSAQGGVAKNIQYF
TGTGCCAGCAGCGCACAGGGGGGTGTAGCCAAAAACATTCAGTACTTC
>-|many|TRBV15|TRBJ1-4
CATSRERSNYEKLFF
TGTGCCACCAGCAGAGAGAGGTCCAACTATGAAAAACTGTTTTTT
>-|many|TRBV10-3|TRBJ1-2
CAISRNDRPNGYTF
TGTGCCATCAGTAGAAATGACAGGCCCAATGGCTACACCTTC
>-|-|TRBV20-1|TRBJ1-4
CSASVPGRYATNEKLFF
TGCAGTGCTAGTGTCCCGGGACGGTACGCAACTAATGAAAAACTGTTTTTT
>TRBD1|few|TRBV20-1|TRBJ1-1
CSVRRTGRAFF
TGCAGTGTTAGGAGGACAGGGAGAGCTTTCTTT
>-|-|TRBV6-6|TRBJ1-1
CASSTGATEAFF
TGTGCCAGCAGTACAGGTGCCACTGAAGCTTTCTTT
>-|many|TRBV12-3/TRBV12-4|TRBJ2-1
CASSLGGGGFNEQFF
TGTGCCAGCAGTTTAGGCGGCGGGGGCTTCAATGAGCAGTTCTTC
>TRBD2|once|TRBV12-3/TRBV12-4|TRBJ2-1
CATLGGARGDGQFF
TGTGCCACCCTCGGGGGGGCGAGGGGGGATGGGCAGTTCTTC
>TRBD2|many|TRBV7-2|TRBJ2-7
CASSLEFTSGGLTHF
TGTGCCAGCAGCTTAGAATTCACTAGCGGGGGCCTCACACACTTC
>TRBD2|-|TRBV12-3/TRBV12-4|TRBJ2-3
CASSPRTSGGAKSTDTQYF
TGTGCCAGCAGTCCCAGGACTAGCGGGGGGGCTAAGAGCACAGATACGCAGTATTTT
>-|once|TRBV5-5|TRBJ1-2
CASSLSGYGNTF
TGTGCCAGCAGCTTGTCTGGCTATGGCAACACCTTC
>TRBD1|many|TRBV7-9|TRBJ2-1
CASSLRQGANEQFF
TGTGCCAGCAGCTTAAGACAGGGGGCCAATGAGCAGTTCTTC
>-|-|TRBV27|TRBJ2-1
CASSVVASPSYNEQFF
TGTGCCAGCAGTGTTGTCGCCTCCCCCTCCTACAATGAGCAGTTCTTC
>TRBD1|many|TRBV30|TRBJ2-4
CAGGQGTGPIQYF
TGTGCCGGGGGACAGGGAACTGGTCCGATTCAGTACTTC
>TRBD1|many|TRBV7-2|TRBJ2-1
CASRGQGASYNEQFF
TGTGCCAGCAGGGGACAGGGGGCATCCTACAATGAGCAGTTCTTC
>TRBD1|medium-sized|TRBV7-9|TRBJ2-1
CASSSGTGDANEQFF
TGTGCCAGCAGCTCCGGGACAGGAGATGCCAATGAGCAGTTCTTC
>-|few|TRBV6-6|TRBJ1-1
CASRLAGVPTTEAFF
TGTGCCAGCAGGTTAGCGGGGGTTCCGACCACTGAAGCTTTCTTT